What follows are 2 T cell receptor beta chains derived from one specimen sequenced in a study of blood T cell repertoires in COVID-19. The table came from immunoSEQ multiplex PCR; TCRdb's copy has only in-frame clones and leaves some out. The sample has about 280,000 clones, roughly 90% seen once. Input material: peripheral blood. All receptors come from a woman aged 30 to 39 with COVID-19, enrolled during active disease.

The rearrangement uses TRBV15 and TRBJ2-7, with 9 nucleotides matching TRBD1. The CDR3 length is 14 residues. CDR1 is LNHNV, CDR2 YYDKDF, per germline (reference sequence). J lost 1 base, V lost 4 bases, and 2 bases had no gene match. In DNA form, the CDR3 reads TGTGCCACCAGCACCGGGACAGGGTCCTACGAGCAGTACTTC. The encoded protein is CATSTGTGSYEQYF. Based on the CDR3 plus reference TRBV15 and TRBJ2-7, the full variable domain is DAMVIQNPRYQVTQFGKPVTLSCSQTLNHNVMYWYQQKSSQAPKLLFHYYDKDFNNEADTPDNFQSRRPNTSFCFLDIRSPGLGDTAMYLCATSTGTGSYEQYFGPGTRLTVT.

This chain joins TRBV4-1 and TRBJ2-7; TRBD1 agrees at 8 bases. The V and J ends lost 0 bases and 0 bases, in that order; junction bases with no gene match: 4. Per germline, CDR1 MGHRA and CDR2 YSYEKL. This CDR3 has 16 residues. CDR3 region: CASSQEPDRASYEQYF. The CDR3 DNA reads TGCGCCAGCAGCCAAGAACCGGACAGGGCCTCCTACGAGCAGTACTTC.